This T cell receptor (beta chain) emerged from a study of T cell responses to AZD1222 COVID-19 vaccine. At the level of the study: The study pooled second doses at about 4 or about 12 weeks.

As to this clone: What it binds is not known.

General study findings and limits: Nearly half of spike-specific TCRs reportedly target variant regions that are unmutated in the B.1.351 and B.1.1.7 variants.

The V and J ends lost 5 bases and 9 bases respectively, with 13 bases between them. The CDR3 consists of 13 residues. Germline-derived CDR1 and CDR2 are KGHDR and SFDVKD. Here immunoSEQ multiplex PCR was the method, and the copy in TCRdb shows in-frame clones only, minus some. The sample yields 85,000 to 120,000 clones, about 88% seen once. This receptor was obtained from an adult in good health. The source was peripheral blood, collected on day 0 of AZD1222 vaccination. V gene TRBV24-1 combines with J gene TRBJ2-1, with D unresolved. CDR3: CATSVSSVIEQFF. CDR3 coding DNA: TGTGCCACCAGTGTTTCGTCTGTTATTGAGCAGTTCTTC.